A single sample is the source of the 2 T cell receptor beta chains below, sequenced in a study of regulatory T cells in long-lasting Graves disease. The TCR beta library used iRepertoire HTBI primers with Arm-PCR amplification of CDR3. TCRdb re-derived calls from the multiplex PCR reads in MiXCR, one entry per CDR3 protein. In the table there are about 310,000 distinct CDR3 sequences, around 23% of which are singletons. Time point meaning: persistent/refractory GD, antithyroid drugs over 5 years with positive TRAb. PBMCs provided the RNA from which the TCR library was made. This specimen was peripheral blood mononuclear cells (PBMCs), taken when the disease was refractory, from a patient treated with antithyroid drugs. The source of these receptors is a female donor with Graves disease.

As to this clonotype: The junction departs from the called germline gene at one end, perhaps through a read error. The chain carries TRBV5-1 and TRBJ2-2; tentatively, D is TRBD1 (6 bases). CDR3 length equals 14 residues. Germline V gives CDR1 SGHRS, CDR2 YFSETQ. The CDR3 DNA reads TGCGCCAGCAGCTTGGGGTCGGGGAGACAGGAGATGTTTTTT. This gives the protein CASSLGSGRQEMFF. Combining the CDR3 with reference TRBV5-1 and TRBJ2-2 gives the whole variable domain KAGVTQTPRYLIKTRGQQVTLSCSPISGHRSVSWYQQTPGQGLQFLFEYFSETQRNKGNFPGRFSGRQFSNSRSEMNVSTLELGDSALYLCASSLGSGRQEMFFGEGSRLTVL.

There are many counts of this clonotype. As DNA, the CDR3 is TGTGCCAGCAGTAAAGGGAAAGGGGCCCTGCTTGGCTATGGCTACACCTTC. It specifies CASSKGKGALLGYGYTF. V and J are TRBV25-1 and TRBJ1-2; D possibly corresponds to TRBD1 (5 bases). Germline V gene lookup returns CDR1 MGHDK and CDR2 SYGVNS. V was pared by 5 bases and J by 4 bases, with 23 bases between. The CDR3 spans 17 residues.